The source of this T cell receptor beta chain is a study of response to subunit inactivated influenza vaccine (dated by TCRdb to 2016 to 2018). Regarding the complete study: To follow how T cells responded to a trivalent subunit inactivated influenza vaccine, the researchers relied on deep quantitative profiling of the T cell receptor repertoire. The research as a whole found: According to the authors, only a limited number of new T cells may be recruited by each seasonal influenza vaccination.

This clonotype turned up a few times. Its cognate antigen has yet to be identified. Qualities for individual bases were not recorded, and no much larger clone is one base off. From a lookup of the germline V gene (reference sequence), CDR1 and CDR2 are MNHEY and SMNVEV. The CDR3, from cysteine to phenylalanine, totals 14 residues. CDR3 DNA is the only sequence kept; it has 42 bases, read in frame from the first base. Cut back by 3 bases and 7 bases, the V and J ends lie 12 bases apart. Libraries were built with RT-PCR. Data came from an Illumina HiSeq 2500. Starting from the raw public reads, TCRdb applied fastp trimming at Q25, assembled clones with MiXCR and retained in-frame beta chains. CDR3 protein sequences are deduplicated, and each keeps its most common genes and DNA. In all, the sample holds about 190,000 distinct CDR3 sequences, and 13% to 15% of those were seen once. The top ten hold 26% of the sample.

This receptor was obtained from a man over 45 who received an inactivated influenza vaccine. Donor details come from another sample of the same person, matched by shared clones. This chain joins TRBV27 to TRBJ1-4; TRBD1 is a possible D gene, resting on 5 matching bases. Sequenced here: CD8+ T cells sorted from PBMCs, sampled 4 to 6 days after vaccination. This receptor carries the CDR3 CASSFRGVGEKLFF. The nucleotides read TGTGCCAGCAGTTTTCGGGGGGTTGGTGAAAAACTGTTTTTT.